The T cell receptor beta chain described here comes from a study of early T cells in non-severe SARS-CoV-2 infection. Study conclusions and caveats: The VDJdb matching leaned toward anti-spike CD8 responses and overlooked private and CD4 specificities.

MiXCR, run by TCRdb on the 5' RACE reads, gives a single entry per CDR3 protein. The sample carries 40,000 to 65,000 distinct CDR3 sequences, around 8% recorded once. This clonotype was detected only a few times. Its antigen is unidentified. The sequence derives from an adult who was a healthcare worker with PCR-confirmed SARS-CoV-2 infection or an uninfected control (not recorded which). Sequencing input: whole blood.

CDR3 DNA: TGTGCCAGCAGTTTAAAGGGGAGCTCCTACGAGCAGTACTTC. It is translated as CASSLKGSSYEQYF. The chain is built from TRBV12-3 or TRBV12-4 and TRBJ2-7; D may match TRBD1 or TRBD2 (5 bases each). The CDR3 sequence is 14 residues long. Trimming cost V 2 bases and J 0 bases, with 8 bases left between them.